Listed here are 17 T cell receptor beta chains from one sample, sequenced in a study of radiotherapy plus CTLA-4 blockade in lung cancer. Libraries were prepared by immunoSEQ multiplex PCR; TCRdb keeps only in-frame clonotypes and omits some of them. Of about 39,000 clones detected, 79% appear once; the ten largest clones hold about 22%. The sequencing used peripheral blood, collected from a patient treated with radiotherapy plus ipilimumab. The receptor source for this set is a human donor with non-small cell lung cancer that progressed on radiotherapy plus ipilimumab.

CDR3 DNA sequence: TGTGCCAGCAGGCGCCGGGACAGGGGAGTCTACGAGCAGTACTTC. It yields the protein CASRRRDRGVYEQYF. This sequence joins TRBV6-5 and TRBJ2-7; TRBD1 matches at 10 bases. The CDR3 spans 15 residues. Trimming cost V 6 bases and J 3 bases; bases outside gene matches: 8. Germline lookup yields CDR1 MNHEY and CDR2 SVGAGI.

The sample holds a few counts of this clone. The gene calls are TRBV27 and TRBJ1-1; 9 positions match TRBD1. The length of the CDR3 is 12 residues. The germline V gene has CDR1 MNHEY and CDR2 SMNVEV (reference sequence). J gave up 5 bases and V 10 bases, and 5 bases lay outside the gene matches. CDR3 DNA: TGTGCCACCAGACAGGGGGGTACTGAAGCTTTCTTT. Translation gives CATRQGGTEAFF.

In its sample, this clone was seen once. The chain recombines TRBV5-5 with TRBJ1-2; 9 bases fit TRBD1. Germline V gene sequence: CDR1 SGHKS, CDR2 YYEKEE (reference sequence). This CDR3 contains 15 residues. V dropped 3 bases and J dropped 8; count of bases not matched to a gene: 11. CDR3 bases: TGTGCCAGCAGCTGGGGACAGGGAGATATCAGCGGCTACACCTTC. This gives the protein CASSWGQGDISGYTF.

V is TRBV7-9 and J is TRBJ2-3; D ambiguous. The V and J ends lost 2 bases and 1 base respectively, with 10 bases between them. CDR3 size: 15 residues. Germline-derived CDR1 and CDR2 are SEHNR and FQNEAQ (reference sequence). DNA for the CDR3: TGTGCCAGCAGCTTATCTTGGGCTCGCACAGATACGCAGTATTTT. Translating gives CASSLSWARTDTQYF.

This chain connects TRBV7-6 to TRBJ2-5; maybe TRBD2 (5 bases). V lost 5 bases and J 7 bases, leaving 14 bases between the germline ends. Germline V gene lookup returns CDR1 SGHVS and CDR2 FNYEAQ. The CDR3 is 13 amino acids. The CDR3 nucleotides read TGTGCCAGCAGCCGGACTGACCGCCTGACCCAGTACTTC. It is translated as CASSRTDRLTQYF.

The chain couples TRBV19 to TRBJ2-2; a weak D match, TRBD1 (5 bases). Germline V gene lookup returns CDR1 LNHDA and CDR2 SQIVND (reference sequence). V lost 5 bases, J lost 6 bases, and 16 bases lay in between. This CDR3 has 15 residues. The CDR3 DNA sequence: TGTGCCAGTAGTCCCACCCGGCAGGGATCCGGGGAGCTGTTTTTT. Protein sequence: CASSPTRQGSGELFF.

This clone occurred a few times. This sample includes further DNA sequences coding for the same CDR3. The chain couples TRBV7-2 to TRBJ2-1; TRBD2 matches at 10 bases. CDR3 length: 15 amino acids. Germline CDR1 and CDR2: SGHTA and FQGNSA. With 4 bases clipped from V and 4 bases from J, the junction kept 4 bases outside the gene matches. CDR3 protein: CASSSTSGQYNEQFF. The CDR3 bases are TGTGCCAGCAGCTCGACTAGCGGGCAATACAATGAGCAGTTCTTC. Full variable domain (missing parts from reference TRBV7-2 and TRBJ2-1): GAGVSQSPSNKVTEKGKDVELRCDPISGHTALYWYRQSLGQGLEFLIYFQGNSAPDKSGLPSDRFSAERTGGSVSTLTIQRTQQEDSAVYLCASSSTSGQYNEQFFGPGTRLTVL.

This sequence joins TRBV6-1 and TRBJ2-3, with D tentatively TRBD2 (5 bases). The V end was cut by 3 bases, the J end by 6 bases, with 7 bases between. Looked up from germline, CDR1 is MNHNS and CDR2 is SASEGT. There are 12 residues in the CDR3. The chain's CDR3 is CASSDRTDTQYF. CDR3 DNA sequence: TGTGCCAGCAGTGATCGGACTGATACGCAGTATTTT.

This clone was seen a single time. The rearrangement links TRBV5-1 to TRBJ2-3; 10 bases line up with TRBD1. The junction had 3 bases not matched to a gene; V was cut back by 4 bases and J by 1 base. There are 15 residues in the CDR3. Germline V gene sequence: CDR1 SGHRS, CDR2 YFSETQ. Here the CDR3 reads CASSVGQGGTDTQYF. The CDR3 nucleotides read TGCGCCAGCAGCGTAGGACAGGGGGGCACAGATACGCAGTATTTT.

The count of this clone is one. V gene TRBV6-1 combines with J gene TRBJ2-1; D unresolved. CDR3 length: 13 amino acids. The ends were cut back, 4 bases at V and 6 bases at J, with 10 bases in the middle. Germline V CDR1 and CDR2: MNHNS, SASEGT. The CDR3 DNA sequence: TGTGCCAGCAGTGTTGACTGGCTCAATGAGCAGTTCTTC. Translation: CASSVDWLNEQFF.

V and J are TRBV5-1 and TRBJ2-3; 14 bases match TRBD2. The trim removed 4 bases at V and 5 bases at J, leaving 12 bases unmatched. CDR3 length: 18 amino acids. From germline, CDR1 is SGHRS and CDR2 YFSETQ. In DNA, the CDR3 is TGCGCCAGCAGCCCTCCGTCGACTAGCGGGGGGGCCCGAGATACGCAGTATTTT. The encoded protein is CASSPPSTSGGARDTQYF.

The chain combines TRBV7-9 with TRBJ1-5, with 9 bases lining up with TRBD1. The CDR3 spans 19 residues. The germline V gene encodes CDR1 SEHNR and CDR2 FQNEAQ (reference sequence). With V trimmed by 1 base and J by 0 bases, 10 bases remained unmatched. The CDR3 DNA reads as TGTGCCAGCAGCTTAGGAGGGGGGTCGACAGGGGGTAGCAATCAGCCCCAGCATTTT. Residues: CASSLGGGSTGGSNQPQHF.

CDR3 in DNA: TGTGCCAGTAGTATAGGCCGTCAACAGGGCCTTTATAATTCACCCCTCCACTTT. Translation gives CASSIGRQQGLYNSPLHF. This chain uses TRBV19 with TRBJ1-6; tentative D call: TRBD1 (6 bases). V lost 1 base and J lost 4, with 17 bases in between. The CDR3 has 18 amino acids. Per germline, CDR1 LNHDA and CDR2 SQIVND (reference sequence).

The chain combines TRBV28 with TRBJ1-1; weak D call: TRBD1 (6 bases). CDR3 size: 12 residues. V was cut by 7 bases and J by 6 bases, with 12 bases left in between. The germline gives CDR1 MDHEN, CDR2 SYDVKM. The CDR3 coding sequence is TGTGCCAGCACTAACAGGGTATCTGAAGCTTTCTTT. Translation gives CASTNRVSEAFF. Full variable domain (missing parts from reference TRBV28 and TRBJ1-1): DVKVTQSSRYLVKRTGEKVFLECVQDMDHENMFWYRQDPGLGLRLIYFSYDVKMKEKGDIPEGYSVSREKKERFSLILESASTNQTSMYLCASTNRVSEAFFGQGTRLTVV.

The CDR3 DNA is TGTGCCAGCAGTGACTCGGGGGTGAGGGAAAAACTGTTTTTT. Its translation: CASSDSGVREKLFF. The J gene is TRBJ1-4, the V gene TRBV2; TRBD1 might be the D (5 bases). Germline V lookup: CDR1 SNHLY, CDR2 FYNNEI. The V and J ends lost 3 bases and 8 bases respectively, with 13 bases between them. This CDR3 is built from 14 residues.

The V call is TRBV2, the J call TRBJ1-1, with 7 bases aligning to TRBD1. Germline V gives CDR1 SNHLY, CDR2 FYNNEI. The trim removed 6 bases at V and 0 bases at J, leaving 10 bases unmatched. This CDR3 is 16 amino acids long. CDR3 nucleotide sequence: TGTGCCAGCAGAAGACGACAAGGACAGGTGAACACTGAAGCTTTCTTT. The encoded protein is CASRRRQGQVNTEAFF.

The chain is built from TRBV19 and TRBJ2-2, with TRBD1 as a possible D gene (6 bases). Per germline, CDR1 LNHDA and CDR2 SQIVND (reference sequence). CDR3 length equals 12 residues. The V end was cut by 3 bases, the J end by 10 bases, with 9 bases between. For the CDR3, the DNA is TGTGCCAGTAGTATTAGGGGGTCGGAGCTGTTTTTT. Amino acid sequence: CASSIRGSELFF.